This T cell receptor beta chain originates from a study of cytomegalovirus exposure and HLA in healthy donors. Findings and limits, study-wide: While the bulk of TCR sequences proved rare, some public TCRs turned up in many donors. Cytomegalovirus status was reportedly diagnosed by the classifier with high sensitivity and specificity.

This clone has a handful of counts. Antigen unknown. Profiled with immunoSEQ multiplex PCR; TCRdb holds only in-frame clones, not every one. The sample records more than 90,000 clones, around 93% being singletons. Separation from the approximately 710-subject first cohort characterized the roughly 120-subject validation cohort, to which the donors belonged. The V gene's germline CDR1 is LGHNA and CDR2 YSLEER. The V segment lost 5 bases and the J segment 2 bases; nucleotides outside the gene matches: 7. CDR3 length: 17 residues. The clonotype was recovered from a young woman in good health and CMV-seropositive. The sequenced sample consisted of PBMCs. J is TRBJ2-2 and V is TRBV4-3, with 11 positions matching TRBD2. CDR3 bases: TGCGCCAGCAGCTACGTAGCGGGAGGGAAAAACACCGGGGAGCTGTTTTTT. It is translated as CASSYVAGGKNTGELFF.